A selection of T cell receptor beta chains follows, all from one sample in a study of graft-versus-host responses after intestinal transplantation. Generated by immunoSEQ multiplex PCR, the TCRdb table keeps only in-frame clones and is missing some. The table has 75,000 to 100,000 clones, roughly 91% seen once. For these TCRs, the target antigens are not known. Source: unstimulated CD4+ T cells sorted from spleen or lymph node cells, taken before transplant. The receptor source for this set is a human donor who was the organ donor for an intestinal transplant. CDR3s include the opening cysteine and the closing phenylalanine or tryptophan. The D gene is left open where the match is weak. The size field is filled for only some rows; it gives once, few, many or a size class.

J gene: TRBJ1-5
clone size: few
V gene: TRBV19
D gene: TRBD1
CDR3 protein: CASSITGATTNQPQHF
CDR3 DNA: TGTGCCAGTAGTATTACAGGGGCCACGACCAATCAGCCCCAGCATTTT

J gene: TRBJ2-6
clone size: -
V gene: TRBV7-9
D gene: TRBD1
CDR3 protein: CASSTGTANSGANVLTF
CDR3 DNA: TGTGCCAGCAGCACAGGGACAGCAAACTCTGGGGCCAACGTCCTGACTTTC

J gene: TRBJ2-1
clone size: -
V gene: TRBV5-1
D gene: -
CDR3 protein: CASSLDRVRNEQFF
CDR3 DNA: TGCGCCAGCAGCTTGGACCGGGTTCGGAATGAGCAGTTCTTC

J gene: TRBJ2-3
clone size: -
V gene: TRBV4-2
D gene: -
CDR3 protein: CASSQDTGGTPSEQYF
CDR3 DNA: TGTGCCAGCAGCCAAGATACCGGGGGAACTCCTTCCGAGCAGTATTTT

J gene: TRBJ2-1
clone size: -
V gene: TRBV11-3
D gene: TRBD2
CDR3 protein: CASSPGLAGGPDNEQFF
CDR3 DNA: TGTGCCAGCAGCCCGGGACTAGCGGGGGGCCCTGATAATGAGCAGTTCTTC

J gene: TRBJ2-1
clone size: once
V gene: TRBV9
D gene: TRBD1
CDR3 protein: CASSVGTGVANEQFF
CDR3 DNA: TGTGCCAGCAGCGTCGGGACAGGGGTCGCGAATGAGCAGTTCTTC

J gene: TRBJ2-2
clone size: -
V gene: TRBV19
D gene: -
CDR3 protein: CASRVWTLNTGELFF
CDR3 DNA: TGTGCCAGTAGAGTATGGACACTGAACACCGGGGAGCTGTTTTTT

J gene: TRBJ2-3
clone size: -
V gene: TRBV27
D gene: TRBD2
CDR3 protein: CASSLTSGGATDTQYF
CDR3 DNA: TGTGCCAGCAGCTTGACTAGCGGGGGGGCAACAGATACGCAGTATTTT

J gene: TRBJ2-7
clone size: -
V gene: TRBV29-1
D gene: TRBD1
CDR3 protein: CSVRDRGAYEQYF
CDR3 DNA: TGCAGCGTTAGGGACAGGGGGGCCTACGAGCAGTACTTC

J gene: TRBJ1-2
clone size: -
V gene: TRBV27
D gene: -
CDR3 protein: CASSPMGPYGYTF
CDR3 DNA: TGTGCCAGCAGTCCAATGGGCCCCTATGGCTACACCTTC

J gene: TRBJ2-3
clone size: -
V gene: TRBV19
D gene: -
CDR3 protein: CASSIRHVTSTDTQYF
CDR3 DNA: TGTGCCAGTAGTATACGACACGTCACTAGCACAGATACGCAGTATTTT

J gene: TRBJ1-1
clone size: -
V gene: TRBV7-2
D gene: TRBD1
CDR3 protein: CASSFRQGINTEAFF
CDR3 DNA: TGTGCCAGCAGCTTCCGACAGGGCATCAACACTGAAGCTTTCTTT

J gene: TRBJ1-1
clone size: -
V gene: TRBV18
D gene: TRBD1
CDR3 protein: CASSRRTGSNTEAFF
CDR3 DNA: TGTGCCAGCTCAAGACGGACAGGCTCGAACACTGAAGCTTTCTTT

J gene: TRBJ1-4
clone size: -
V gene: TRBV5-1
D gene: -
CDR3 protein: CASSPTATNEKLFF
CDR3 DNA: TGCGCCAGCAGCCCGACAGCAACTAATGAAAAACTGTTTTTT

J gene: TRBJ1-2
clone size: -
V gene: TRBV6-6
D gene: -
CDR3 protein: CASWGSGGGYGYTF
CDR3 DNA: TGTGCCAGCTGGGGGTCGGGAGGAGGGTATGGCTACACCTTC

J gene: TRBJ1-5
clone size: -
V gene: TRBV30
D gene: TRBD1
CDR3 protein: CAWSRPGQGYQPQHF
CDR3 DNA: TGTGCCTGGAGTCGTCCGGGACAGGGGTATCAGCCCCAGCATTTT

J gene: TRBJ2-3
clone size: -
V gene: TRBV5-4
D gene: TRBD2
CDR3 protein: CASSLADRLAGADTQYF
CDR3 DNA: TGTGCCAGCAGCTTGGCCGACAGACTAGCGGGGGCAGATACGCAGTATTTT

J gene: TRBJ1-1
clone size: once
V gene: TRBV4-1
D gene: -
CDR3 protein: CASSQGRFTGNTEAFF
CDR3 DNA: TGCGCCAGCAGCCAAGGGCGCTTTACAGGTAACACTGAAGCTTTCTTT

J gene: TRBJ2-1
clone size: -
V gene: TRBV2
D gene: TRBD1
CDR3 protein: CASSEGTGYYNEQFF
CDR3 DNA: TGTGCCAGCAGCGAGGGGACAGGGTACTACAATGAGCAGTTCTTC

J gene: TRBJ1-2
clone size: -
V gene: TRBV18
D gene: -
CDR3 protein: CASSPKAGTNYGYTF
CDR3 DNA: TGTGCCAGCTCACCAAAGGCAGGCACTAACTATGGCTACACCTTC

J gene: TRBJ2-7
clone size: -
V gene: TRBV29-1
D gene: TRBD1
CDR3 protein: CSVYRGYEQYF
CDR3 DNA: TGCAGCGTTTACAGGGGCTACGAGCAGTACTTC

J gene: TRBJ2-7
clone size: -
V gene: TRBV5-1
D gene: -
CDR3 protein: CASSSVRGIYEQYF
CDR3 DNA: TGCGCCAGCAGCTCGGTCAGAGGGATTTACGAGCAGTACTTC

J gene: TRBJ2-2
clone size: once
V gene: TRBV2
D gene: -
CDR3 protein: CASSEVRGTGELFF
CDR3 DNA: TGTGCCAGCAGTGAGGTCAGGGGCACCGGGGAGCTGTTTTTT